These 31 T cell receptor beta chains were all obtained from the same sample, sequenced in a study of blood T cell repertoires in COVID-19 (dated by TCRdb to 2018 to 2020). Library generation was performed with the immunoSEQ multiplex PCR assay. Entries here come from immuneACCESS through TCRdb and include only in-frame sequences with V and J called. Some clones fail to appear in such tables; in the studies checked, an unresolved V gene covers under half of the shortfall, and the cause of the remainder is unknown. This sample comprises approximately 120,000 clones, roughly 79% of them detected only once. The top ten clonotypes cover approximately 10% of the sample. Sequences were obtained from peripheral blood. The receptors here all came from a human donor in a cohort sampled during active COVID-19.

The table lists this clone with a few counts. This rearrangement joins TRBV27 to TRBJ1-2; 9 bases agree with TRBD1. Germline CDR1 reads MNHEY; CDR2 reads SMNVEV (reference sequence). Losses at the gene ends were 5 bases for V and 7 bases for J; bases not matched to a gene: 8. The CDR3 runs to 14 residues. CDR3 loop: CASSPYTGGIGYTF. DNA for the CDR3: TGTGCCAGCAGTCCGTATACAGGGGGCATTGGCTACACCTTC.

This clone was picked up a small number of times. The sample contains more than one DNA sequence encoding this CDR3. The rearrangement joins TRBV7-9 to TRBJ2-7; D might be TRBD1 (6 bases). The CDR3 length is 14 residues. Trimming took 3 bases from V and 0 from J, leaving 9 bases between them. Germline V lookup: CDR1 SEHNR, CDR2 FQNEAQ (reference sequence). As DNA, the CDR3 is TGTGCCAGCAGCTTCGGACAGCCCTCCTACGAGCAGTACTTC. This encodes CASSFGQPSYEQYF.

In its sample, this clone was seen a few times. The genes are TRBV3-1 (or the pseudogene TRBV3-2) and TRBJ2-2; 9 positions match TRBD2. CDR3 length: 17 residues. Germline V gene lookup returns CDR1 LGHDT and CDR2 YNNKEL (reference sequence). J gave up 0 bases and V 5 bases, and 7 bases lay outside the gene matches. In DNA form, the CDR3 reads TGTGCCAGCAGCACACCAGCGGGGGGACCGAACACCGGGGAGCTGTTTTTT. Translating gives CASSTPAGGPNTGELFF.

V is TRBV6-5 and J is TRBJ1-2, with D possibly being TRBD1 (5 bases). The CDR3 covers 14 residues. Germline assignment: CDR1 MNHEY and CDR2 SVGAGI. The ends were cut back, 6 bases at V and 2 bases at J, with 13 bases in the middle. CDR3 DNA sequence: TGTGCCAGCAGCCCGTTGGCAGGGAACTATGGCTACACCTTC. Its translation: CASSPLAGNYGYTF.

The chain links TRBV24-1 to TRBJ2-7; maybe TRBD1 (6 bases). Trimming stripped 8 bases from V and 2 bases from J, with 21 bases between. This CDR3 spans 16 amino acids. The germline V gene encodes CDR1 KGHDR and CDR2 SFDVKD. CDR3 residues: CATMTPRRDIPYEQYF. The CDR3 region has the DNA TGTGCCACCATGACCCCCCGCAGGGACATACCCTACGAGCAGTACTTC.

V gene TRBV29-1 combines with J gene TRBJ2-7, with TRBD1 identical over 7 bases. Trimming removed 6 bases from V and 2 bases from J; junction bases left unmatched: 7. Looked up from germline, CDR1 is SQVTM and CDR2 is ANQGSEA. The CDR3 is made up of 13 amino acids. CDR3 loop: CSVLDRAPYEQYF. CDR3 nucleotide sequence: TGCAGCGTACTCGACAGGGCGCCCTACGAGCAGTACTTC.

The rearrangement uses TRBV5-1 and TRBJ2-1; perhaps TRBD1 as D (6 bases). The germline V gene encodes CDR1 SGHRS and CDR2 YFSETQ. There are 12 residues in the CDR3. V was cut by 7 bases and J by 4 bases, with 9 bases left in between. CDR3 nucleotide sequence: TGCGCCAGCTCGGACAGTTACAATGAGCAGTTCTTC. It translates to CASSDSYNEQFF.

This chain connects TRBV2 to TRBJ2-7; D possibly corresponds to TRBD1 (5 bases). V shed 6 bases and J shed 3 bases, with 18 bases lying between them. This CDR3 comprises 15 residues. The germline gives CDR1 SNHLY, CDR2 FYNNEI. CDR3 DNA: TGTGCCAGCAGGCGACAGTCGCTGGCAGGCTACGAGCAGTACTTC. Translation gives CASRRQSLAGYEQYF. Supplemented by reference TRBV2 and TRBJ2-7, the full variable domain reads EPEVTQTPSHQVTQMGQEVILRCVPISNHLYFYWYRQILGQKVEFLVSFYNNEISEKSEIFDDQFSVERPDGSNFTLKIRSTKLEDSAMYFCASRRQSLAGYEQYFGPGTRLTVT.

J is TRBJ2-5 and V is TRBV6-2 or TRBV6-3; 15 bases line up with TRBD2. Losses at the gene ends were 5 bases for V and 4 bases for J; bases not matched to a gene: 11. This CDR3 is built from 18 residues. In germline, CDR1 is MNHEY, CDR2 SVGEGT. CDR3 bases: TGTGCCAGCAGTCGCCGGACTAGCGGGGGGGCCCCGGGAGAGACCCAGTACTTC. Residues: CASSRRTSGGAPGETQYF.

The gene calls are TRBV6-1 and TRBJ2-3; 9 bases match TRBD2. Trimming took 3 bases from V and 5 from J; bases not matched to a gene: 9. CDR3 size: 16 residues. Germline loops: CDR1 MNHNS, CDR2 SASEGT. CDR3 sequence reads: CASSDGAGGPGDTQYF. As DNA, the CDR3 is TGTGCCAGCAGTGATGGGGCGGGGGGGCCCGGAGATACGCAGTATTTT.

The genes are TRBV29-1 and TRBJ2-5; D might be TRBD1 (6 bases). Germline V gene lookup returns CDR1 SQVTM and CDR2 ANQGSEA. This CDR3 has 12 amino acids. V was trimmed by 7 bases and J by 2 bases, leaving 11 bases between them. The CDR3 loop is CSGGQIQETQYF. In DNA form, the CDR3 reads TGCAGCGGCGGACAGATACAAGAGACCCAGTACTTC.

The J gene is TRBJ2-3, the V gene TRBV3-1 (or the pseudogene TRBV3-2); unclear D gene. The V and J ends lost 2 bases and 0 bases respectively, with 9 bases between them. CDR1 is LGHDT, CDR2 YNNKEL, per germline (reference sequence). The CDR3 covers 15 residues. CDR3 loop: CASSQNPTSTDTQYF. CDR3 DNA sequence: TGTGCCAGCAGCCAAAATCCTACTAGCACAGATACGCAGTATTTT.

V gene TRBV5-1 combines with J gene TRBJ2-3; 11 nucleotides line up with TRBD1. V was clipped by 3 bases and J by 5 bases; unmatched bases: 5. The CDR3 has 15 amino acids. Looked up from germline, CDR1 is SGHRS and CDR2 is YFSETQ. CDR3 loop: CASSSDRGLQDTQYF. As DNA, the CDR3 is TGCGCCAGCAGCTCGGACAGGGGGCTTCAAGATACGCAGTATTTT. Supplemented by reference TRBV5-1 and TRBJ2-3, the full variable domain reads KAGVTQTPRYLIKTRGQQVTLSCSPISGHRSVSWYQQTPGQGLQFLFEYFSETQRNKGNFPGRFSGRQFSNSRSEMNVSTLELGDSALYLCASSSDRGLQDTQYFGPGTRLTVL.

V and J are TRBV12-5 and TRBJ2-1, with a weak D call TRBD1 (6 bases). The CDR3 covers 14 residues. Germline CDR1 and CDR2: LGHNT and FRNRAP. Trimming left V 6 bases short and J 8 bases short, with 17 bases between. CDR3 sequence reads: CASGLVGAEDEQFF. The CDR3 nucleotides read TGTGCTAGTGGCCTAGTGGGGGCTGAGGATGAGCAGTTCTTC.

The V call is TRBV18, the J call TRBJ1-5; 10 bases fit TRBD1. The germline gives CDR1 KGHSH, CDR2 LQKENI. The CDR3 loop spans 16 amino acids. V lost 2 bases to trimming and J lost 5 bases; unmatched junction nucleotides: 6. CDR3 DNA sequence: TGTGCCAGCTCACCAGGGACAGGGGTGAGGGATCAGCCCCAGCATTTT. Amino acids: CASSPGTGVRDQPQHF.

The chain links TRBV11-2 to TRBJ2-2, with unresolved D. The CDR3 spans 16 residues. The V end was cut by 5 bases, the J end by 4 bases, with 17 bases between. Germline values: CDR1 SGHAT, CDR2 FQNNGV. The CDR3 reads CASSGATRGITGELFF. DNA for the CDR3: TGTGCCAGCAGCGGAGCCACCCGAGGCATCACCGGGGAGCTGTTTTTT.

The chain is built from TRBV13 and TRBJ1-2; 8 nucleotides agree with TRBD1. Per germline, CDR1 PRHDT and CDR2 FYEKMQ (reference sequence). Germline trimming cut 2 bases from V and 6 bases from J; bases unmatched to any gene: 5. CDR3 length: 14 amino acids. CDR3 sequence reads: CASSLQGAGDGYTF. CDR3 sequence (DNA): TGTGCCAGCAGCTTACAGGGGGCTGGGGATGGCTACACCTTC.

The chain joins TRBV5-1 to TRBJ2-2; weak D call: TRBD1 (5 bases). Germline assignment: CDR1 SGHRS and CDR2 YFSETQ. V lost 0 bases and J 5 bases, leaving 11 bases between the germline ends. CDR3 length: 15 residues. This CDR3 is CASSLADSQTGELFF. CDR3 DNA sequence: TGCGCCAGCAGCTTGGCCGACAGTCAGACCGGGGAGCTGTTTTTT. Together with reference TRBV5-1 and TRBJ2-2, the CDR3 gives the full variable domain: KAGVTQTPRYLIKTRGQQVTLSCSPISGHRSVSWYQQTPGQGLQFLFEYFSETQRNKGNFPGRFSGRQFSNSRSEMNVSTLELGDSALYLCASSLADSQTGELFFGEGSRLTVL.

The gene calls are TRBV5-6 and TRBJ2-3; D remains ambiguous. Germline V gives CDR1 SGHDT, CDR2 YYEEEE. V lost 1 base, J lost 2 bases, and 17 bases lay in between. The CDR3 has 17 amino acids. The DNA of the CDR3 is TGTGCCAGCAGCTTGACCGACATCCCCGATTACACAGATACGCAGTATTTT. It specifies CASSLTDIPDYTDTQYF.

V usage is TRBV30 and J usage is TRBJ2-4; 7 bases match TRBD2. This CDR3 contains 12 residues. Germline V gene data show CDR1 as GTSNPN and CDR2 as SVGIG (reference sequence). V was clipped by 3 bases and J by 9 bases; unmatched bases: 5. CDR3 protein: CAWRGGGPIQYF. The CDR3 DNA reads TGTGCCTGGAGGGGGGGAGGGCCCATTCAGTACTTC. Complete variable domain (other parts from reference TRBV30 and TRBJ2-4): SQTIHQWPATLVQPVGSPLSLECTVEGTSNPNLYWYRQAAGRGLQLLFYSVGIGQISSEVPQNLSASRPQDRQFILSSKKLLLSDSGFYLCAWRGGGPIQYFGAGTRLSVL.

This chain joins TRBV6-1 and TRBJ2-3; TRBD1 agrees at 8 bases. V gave up 3 bases and J gave up 1 base; unmatched junction bases: 6. This CDR3 has 16 residues. Germline V gene lookup returns CDR1 MNHNS and CDR2 SASEGT. The DNA of the CDR3 is TGTGCCAGCAGTGAGAGTCAGGGGGCTGGCACAGATACGCAGTATTTT. This translates into CASSESQGAGTDTQYF.

This sequence joins TRBV3-1 (or the pseudogene TRBV3-2) and TRBJ2-3; 9 bases are a match to TRBD1. From germline, CDR1 is LGHDT and CDR2 YNNKEL (reference sequence). V lost 1 base and J lost 2; bases outside the gene matches: 13. CDR3 length equals 19 residues. CDR3 coding DNA: TGTGCCAGCAGCCAAGGTCCGCCTGGCCGGGACAGGGCCACAGATACGCAGTATTTT. It codes for CASSQGPPGRDRATDTQYF.

In its sample, this clone was seen a few times. This chain uses TRBV30 with TRBJ2-7; the match to TRBD1 covers 7 bases. V dropped 6 bases and J dropped 2; count of bases not matched to a gene: 7. CDR1 GTSNPN and CDR2 SVGIG come from the germline V gene (reference sequence). CDR3 length: 13 residues. The CDR3 sequence: CACRTGWTYEQYF. CDR3 DNA: TGTGCCTGTCGGACAGGATGGACCTACGAGCAGTACTTC.

This clone has only a few counts. J is TRBJ2-2 and V is TRBV5-1; unclear D gene. The V end was cut by 5 bases, the J end by 1 base, with 15 bases between. The CDR3 has 16 residues. The V gene's germline CDR1 is SGHRS and CDR2 YFSETQ. CDR3 loop: CASRATLSRNTGELFF. The CDR3 nucleotides read TGCGCCAGCAGGGCGACTCTTAGTAGGAACACCGGGGAGCTGTTTTTT.

In this sample, this clone turned up a few times. In DNA form, the CDR3 reads TGTGCCAGCAGCACAGGGGGCATCAATCAGCCCCAGCATTTT. It encodes CASSTGGINQPQHF. This chain joins TRBV2 and TRBJ1-5; the match to TRBD1 covers 9 bases. With V trimmed by 6 bases and J by 3 bases, 3 bases remained unmatched. CDR1 SNHLY and CDR2 FYNNEI come from the germline V gene. The CDR3 has 14 residues.

V and J are TRBV2 and TRBJ2-5; TRBD2 aligns across 10 bases. Germline values: CDR1 SNHLY, CDR2 FYNNEI. CDR3 length: 14 residues. V dropped 6 bases and J dropped 7; count of bases not matched to a gene: 8. The CDR3 reads CASRGTSVGGTQYF. CDR3 sequence (DNA): TGTGCCAGCAGGGGGACTAGCGTGGGAGGGACCCAGTACTTC.

This clone has only one observation. The chain employs TRBV2 and TRBJ2-1; weak D call: TRBD1 (6 bases). Germline CDR1 is SNHLY and CDR2 is FYNNEI. Trimming shortened V by 5 bases and J by 7 bases, and 9 bases separated the two germline ends. The CDR3 is made up of 12 amino acids. The CDR3, as DNA: TGTGCCAGCAGTCGACAGGTAAATGAGCAGTTCTTC. This translates into CASSRQVNEQFF. Full variable domain (outside the CDR3, taken from reference TRBV2 and TRBJ2-1): EPEVTQTPSHQVTQMGQEVILRCVPISNHLYFYWYRQILGQKVEFLVSFYNNEISEKSEIFDDQFSVERPDGSNFTLKIRSTKLEDSAMYFCASSRQVNEQFFGPGTRLTVL.

The chain has TRBV2 and TRBJ2-3, with 11 bases matching TRBD2. The trim removed 3 bases at V and 3 bases at J, leaving 8 bases unmatched. The CDR3 length is 17 residues. The germline V gene has CDR1 SNHLY and CDR2 FYNNEI. The CDR3 protein is CASSELAGGRGTDTQYF. In DNA form, the CDR3 reads TGTGCCAGCAGTGAGCTAGCGGGGGGCCGAGGTACAGATACGCAGTATTTT.

This chain uses TRBV7-8 with TRBJ1-4; D gene uncertain. Germline CDR1 reads SGHVS; CDR2 reads FQNEAQ. V lost 5 bases and J lost 2, with 9 bases in between. The CDR3 spans 14 residues. The CDR3 nucleotides read TGTGCCAGCAGCCCTAGCAGGACTAATGAAAAACTGTTTTTT. Amino acid sequence: CASSPSRTNEKLFF.

At least ten counts were recorded for this clone. The chain joins TRBV3-1 (or the pseudogene TRBV3-2) to TRBJ2-3; 7 bases align to TRBD1. The CDR3 contains 16 residues. Germline loops: CDR1 LGHDT, CDR2 YNNKEL (reference sequence). Unmatched junction bases numbered 8, after V lost 0 bases and J lost 5 bases. Here the CDR3 DNA reads TGTGCCAGCAGCCAAGATCTTAACAGGGGAAGAGATACGCAGTATTTT. It encodes CASSQDLNRGRDTQYF.

The chain couples TRBV27 to TRBJ2-7; D might be TRBD1 (6 bases). Trimming took off 8 bases at V and 3 bases at J, with 17 bases between the two ends. The CDR3 sequence is 14 residues long. Germline CDR1 and CDR2: MNHEY and SMNVEV (reference sequence). The CDR3 DNA reads as TGTGCCAGCTCCAGGGACACCTCTTTCTACGAGCAGTACTTC. It encodes CASSRDTSFYEQYF.